The T cell receptor beta chain described here comes from a study of identical twins. With V trimmed by 5 bases and J by 2 bases, 8 bases remained unmatched. The germline V gene encodes CDR1 MGHRA and CDR2 YSYEKL. CDR3 length equals 16 residues. In its sample, this clonotype was seen a few times. TCRdb re-called the 5' RACE reads with MiXCR, one entry per CDR3 protein. The table lists hundreds of thousands of distinct CDR3 sequences, over 9% of them singletons, with roughly 1.6% in the top ten. The data were also submitted as part of a second study, on yellow fever vaccine responses in identical twins.

The sequence derives from a woman aged 18 to 35 in good health. The chain is built from TRBV4-1 and TRBJ2-2; 7 bases align to TRBD2. The sequencing sample was made of PBMCs. CDR3 bases: TGCGCCAGCAGCTCAAGAACAGCGGGAAACACCGGGGAGCTGTTTTTT. Amino acids: CASSSRTAGNTGELFF.